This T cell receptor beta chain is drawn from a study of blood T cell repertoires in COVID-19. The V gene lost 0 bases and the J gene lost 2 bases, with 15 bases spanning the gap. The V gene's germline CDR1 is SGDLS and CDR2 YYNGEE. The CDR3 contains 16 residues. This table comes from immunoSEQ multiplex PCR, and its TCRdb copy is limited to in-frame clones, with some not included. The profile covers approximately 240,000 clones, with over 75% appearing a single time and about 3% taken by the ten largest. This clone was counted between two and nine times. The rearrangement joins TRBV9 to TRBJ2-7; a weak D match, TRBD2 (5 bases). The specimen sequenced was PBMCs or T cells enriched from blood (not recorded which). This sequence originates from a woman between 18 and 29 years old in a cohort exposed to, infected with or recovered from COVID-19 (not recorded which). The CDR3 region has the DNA TGTGCCAGCAGCGTAGGTCGGGATACCCTGGCCTACGAGCAGTACTTC. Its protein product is CASSVGRDTLAYEQYF.